Reported below is one T cell receptor (beta chain). As handled by the study authors: Estimation of nucleated cell counts was performed using reference gene primer amplification. Libraries were prepared by immunoSEQ multiplex PCR; TCRdb keeps only in-frame clonotypes and omits some of them. V and J calls and clone size come straight from that table; D and trimming were deduced from the DNA. The repertoire holds under 250,000 clones, roughly 84% seen once, with approximately 5.1% in the top ten. This entry comes from a study of blood T cell repertoires in COVID-19. Study background: PBMCs, B-cell-depleted T cells, or T cells provided the cDNA or gDNA that made up the material.

Germline V CDR1 and CDR2: SGHRS, YFSETQ. The CDR3 contains 15 residues. With 6 bases clipped from V and 0 bases from J, the junction kept 7 bases outside the gene matches. Material for sequencing was peripheral blood. The chain carries TRBV5-1 and TRBJ2-3; 7 bases match TRBD1. This receptor was obtained from a woman in her sixties or seventies who had recovered from COVID-19. CDR3 DNA: TGCGCCAGCAAACCCCAGGGACAGAGCACAGATACGCAGTATTTT. Translation: CASKPQGQSTDTQYF. The complete variable domain, with remaining parts taken from reference TRBV5-1 and TRBJ2-3, reads KAGVTQTPRYLIKTRGQQVTLSCSPISGHRSVSWYQQTPGQGLQFLFEYFSETQRNKGNFPGRFSGRQFSNSRSEMNVSTLELGDSALYLCASKPQGQSTDTQYFGPGTRLTVL.